This TCR beta chain was recorded in a study of T cell clones after liver transplantation. Study overall: Immunosuppression withdrawal was tried within 2 years after liver transplantation in this trial. Draws occurred before transplant, before withdrawal, and after complete or failed withdrawal. General study findings and limits: Post-transplant time points were not standardized, so conclusions are preliminary.

Trimming removed 2 bases at V and 0 bases at J, with 17 bases between. The CDR3 is made up of 17 amino acids. Germline V CDR1 and CDR2: MNHEY, SMNVEV (reference sequence). Libraries were prepared by immunoSEQ multiplex PCR; TCRdb keeps only in-frame clonotypes and omits some of them. The sample lists tens of thousands of clones; roughly 92% were seen once. Points on this clone: Its antigen is not identified.

Unstimulated PBMCs were sorted into CD3+CD4+ and CD3+CD8+ populations. The V call is TRBV27, the J call TRBJ2-7; no firm D call. The clonotype originates from a human patient who received a liver transplant. Some T cells may be graft donor cells. Sequencing used CD4+ T cells from blood, obtained about 26 months after liver transplant. This CDR3 is CASSLRALAGFSYEQYF. CDR3 DNA: TGTGCCAGCAGTTTAAGGGCGCTGGCCGGGTTCTCCTACGAGCAGTACTTC.